These 26 T cell receptor beta chains came from one sample sequenced in a study of shared clonotypes between healthy human individuals. Data came from immunoSEQ multiplex PCR; TCRdb stores just in-frame clones and leaves some out. Here the sample spans 470,000 or so clones, about 72% being singletons. Sequencing was performed on PBMCs. The receptors originated from a woman in her forties in good health. Some clones in this sample may be carry-over from other donors' samples.

The rearrangement joins TRBV27 to TRBJ2-1; 8 bases line up with TRBD2. The CDR3 length is 14 residues. Germline CDR1 MNHEY, CDR2 SMNVEV (reference sequence). Trimming at V came to 7 bases and at J to 2 bases, leaving 4 bases not matched to a gene. DNA for the CDR3: TGTGCCAGCACCACAGCGGGAGCCTACAATGAGCAGTTCTTC. It is translated as CASTTAGAYNEQFF.

The chain combines TRBV9 with TRBJ2-5, with 9 bases lining up with TRBD2. This CDR3 has 15 amino acids. Germline V gives CDR1 SGDLS, CDR2 YYNGEE. Trimming took 4 bases from V and 2 from J; bases not matched to a gene: 6. In nucleotides, the CDR3 is TGTGCCAGCAGCCTAGCGGGAATAGGGCAAGAGACCCAGTACTTC. Its translation: CASSLAGIGQETQYF. The whole variable domain, filled in from reference TRBV9 and TRBJ2-5, reads DSGVTQTPKHLITATGQRVTLRCSPRSGDLSVYWYQQSLDQGLQFLIQYYNGEERAKGNILERFSAQQFPDLHSELNLSSLELGDSALYFCASSLAGIGQETQYFGPGTRLLVL.

The chain recombines TRBV10-3 with TRBJ2-7; tentative D call: TRBD1 (5 bases). Looked up from germline, CDR1 is ENHRY and CDR2 is SYGVKD. V was pared by 4 bases and J by 2 bases, with 9 bases between. CDR3 length equals 13 residues. CDR3 sequence (DNA): TGTGCCATCAGTGCGGTACAGGCCTACGAGCAGTACTTC. It is translated as CAISAVQAYEQYF.

The CDR3 DNA reads TGTGCCAGTAGTATTATGACAGCTTCTAATCAGCCCCAGCATTTT. The encoded protein is CASSIMTASNQPQHF. The chain joins TRBV19 to TRBJ1-5; D may be TRBD1 (5 bases). The CDR3 sequence is 15 residues long. Germline loops: CDR1 LNHDA, CDR2 SQIVND (reference sequence). The V end was cut by 3 bases, the J end by 4 bases, with 13 bases between.

The rearrangement uses TRBV27 and TRBJ2-6; 9 bases are shared with TRBD1. Per germline, CDR1 MNHEY and CDR2 SMNVEV (reference sequence). V lost 6 bases, J lost 5 bases, and 8 bases stayed unmatched. The CDR3 loop spans 16 amino acids. The CDR3 nucleotides are TGTGCCAGCAGACAGGGGGCTAAAGAGAGGGCCAACGTCCTGACTTTC. This gives the protein CASRQGAKERANVLTF.

The genes are TRBV14 and TRBJ2-7; maybe TRBD1 (6 bases). Trimming removed 3 bases at V and 5 bases at J, with 17 bases between. The CDR3 has 15 amino acids. In germline, CDR1 is SGHDN, CDR2 FVKESK. This CDR3 is CASSHRQERAHEQYF. CDR3 bases: TGTGCCAGCAGCCACCGACAGGAGAGGGCCCACGAGCAGTACTTC.

Concerning this clone itself: With a far larger clone one base away, a read error is the likely cause. The J gene is TRBJ2-5, the V gene TRBV5-4; 13 bases line up with TRBD2. The V segment lost 4 bases and the J segment 13 bases; nucleotides outside the gene matches: 13. Germline CDR1 SGHNT, CDR2 YYREEE (reference sequence). This CDR3 comprises 15 residues. CDR3 sequence: CASSQGTSGMKERYF. The CDR3 DNA follows: TGTGCCAGCAGCCAAGGGACTAGCGGGATGAAAGAGCGGTACTTC.

A note on this clone: One base separates it from a far larger clone, so it is likely a read error. The same CDR3 is also encoded by other DNA sequences in this sample. The chain uses TRBV18 and TRBJ1-1, with D uncertain. Trimming removed 6 bases at V and 2 bases at J, with 10 bases between. The CDR3 extends over 13 amino acids. Germline-derived CDR1 and CDR2 are KGHSH and LQKENI. The CDR3 sequence is CASSQQQNTEAFF. The DNA of the CDR3 is TGTGCCAGCTCTCAACAGCAAAACACTGAAGCTTTCTTT.

This clone has only a few counts. The V and J genes are TRBV5-1 and TRBJ1-1, with D possibly matching TRBD1 (5 bases). The CDR3 length is 14 residues. Per the germline V gene, CDR1 is SGHRS and CDR2 is YFSETQ. Deletions cut 0 bases from V and 3 bases from J, with 9 bases between. The CDR3 sequence is CASSLAGLDTEAFF. The CDR3 DNA is TGCGCCAGCAGCTTGGCAGGGCTTGACACTGAAGCTTTCTTT.

V usage is TRBV11-2 and J usage is TRBJ2-5, with D maybe TRBD2 (6 bases). The CDR3 contains 14 residues. V was shortened by 3 bases and J by 4 bases, with 12 bases between the two germline ends. Germline-derived CDR1 and CDR2 are SGHAT and FQNNGV. CDR3 protein: CASSFYTEGETQYF. Here the CDR3 DNA reads TGTGCCAGCAGCTTTTACACGGAGGGAGAGACCCAGTACTTC. Filled out from reference TRBV11-2 and TRBJ2-5, the complete variable domain reads EAGVAQSPRYKIIEKRQSVAFWCNPISGHATLYWYQQILGQGPKLLIQFQNNGVVDDSQLPKDRFSAERLKGVDSTLKIQPAKLEDSAVYLCASSFYTEGETQYFGPGTRLLVL.

A few counts support this clone. The J gene is TRBJ2-7, the V gene TRBV29-1; TRBD2 aligns across 12 bases. The CDR3 contains 15 residues. V gave up 4 bases and J gave up 6 bases; unmatched junction bases: 10. Looked up from germline, CDR1 is SQVTM and CDR2 is ANQGSEA. CDR3 loop: CSVAATSGSFGEQYF. In DNA form, the CDR3 reads TGCAGCGTTGCAGCGACTAGCGGGAGTTTTGGCGAGCAGTACTTC.

The chain combines TRBV5-5 with TRBJ2-7, with D perhaps TRBD2 (5 bases). Germline loops: CDR1 SGHKS, CDR2 YYEKEE (reference sequence). The CDR3 sequence is 14 residues long. The ends were cut back, 4 bases at V and 2 bases at J, with 13 bases in the middle. CDR3 DNA: TGTGCCAGCAGCCCGCAACGGGAACCCTACGAGCAGTACTTC. The encoded protein is CASSPQREPYEQYF.

This clone appeared a single time. The chain has TRBV18 and TRBJ1-3; D is unresolved. Germline CDR1 KGHSH, CDR2 LQKENI. This CDR3 has 14 amino acids. V gave up 3 bases and J gave up 1 base, with 7 bases separating them. CDR3 sequence (DNA): TGTGCCAGCTCACCGAACGAATCTGGAAACACCATATATTTT. This encodes CASSPNESGNTIYF.

The table lists this clone with a count of one. The V call is TRBV4-3, the J call TRBJ2-1, with 8 positions matching TRBD2. From germline, CDR1 is LGHNA and CDR2 YSLEER. V lost 0 bases to trimming and J lost 7 bases; unmatched junction nucleotides: 11. This CDR3 has 17 residues. CDR3 sequence reads: CASSQDRGVAGGNEQFF. Written as DNA, the CDR3 is TGCGCCAGCAGCCAAGATCGGGGGGTGGCGGGAGGTAATGAGCAGTTCTTC.

This clone appeared once. The chain combines TRBV19 with TRBJ2-3; 9 positions match TRBD2. CDR1 is LNHDA and CDR2 is SQIVND in the germline V gene (reference sequence). V lost 3 bases, J lost 1 base, and 2 bases stayed unmatched. The CDR3 has 15 residues. The CDR3 spells CASSILAGGTDTQYF. The DNA for the CDR3 is TGTGCCAGTAGTATTTTAGCGGGAGGCACAGATACGCAGTATTTT.

This clone was seen just once. The CDR3 here is CASSFTAQGGLGEQYF. The CDR3, as DNA: TGTGCCAGCAGCTTCACGGCACAGGGCGGATTGGGGGAGCAGTACTTC. The rearrangement links TRBV11-1 to TRBJ2-7; D is perhaps TRBD1 (6 bases). CDR3 length: 16 residues. Trimming took 3 bases from V and 7 from J, leaving 22 bases between them. CDR1 and CDR2 from the germline V gene are SGHAT and FQDESV (reference sequence).

This clone was picked up one time. The chain has TRBV7-8 and TRBJ2-7; D might be TRBD2 (5 bases). This CDR3 region has 15 residues. The V gene's germline CDR1 is SGHVS and CDR2 FQNEAQ. V gave up 5 bases and J gave up 2 bases, with 16 bases separating them. CDR3: CASSPLRTLAYEQYF. The CDR3 nucleotides are TGTGCCAGCAGCCCCCTCCGGACTCTAGCCTACGAGCAGTACTTC.

This clone has just one count. The same CDR3 is also encoded by other DNA sequences in this sample. The rearrangement links TRBV30 to TRBJ2-5, with 11 bases fitting TRBD2. Germline-derived CDR1 and CDR2 are GTSNPN and SVGIG (reference sequence). The CDR3 is 14 amino acids. V was pared by 2 bases and J by 1 base, with 0 bases of the junction left unmatched. The CDR3: CAWSTSGSQETQYF. In DNA form, the CDR3 reads TGTGCCTGGAGTACTAGCGGGAGCCAAGAGACCCAGTACTTC.

The J gene is TRBJ2-2, the V gene TRBV5-1, with 11 positions matching TRBD2. Looked up from germline, CDR1 is SGHRS and CDR2 is YFSETQ. The CDR3 is made up of 17 amino acids. V was clipped by 0 bases and J by 6 bases; unmatched bases: 7. The chain's CDR3 is CASSLVTSGSGAGELFF. The CDR3 DNA reads as TGCGCCAGCAGCTTGGTCACTAGCGGGAGCGGGGCCGGGGAGCTGTTTTTT. The variable domain in full, with the rest retrieved from reference TRBV5-1 and TRBJ2-2, is KAGVTQTPRYLIKTRGQQVTLSCSPISGHRSVSWYQQTPGQGLQFLFEYFSETQRNKGNFPGRFSGRQFSNSRSEMNVSTLELGDSALYLCASSLVTSGSGAGELFFGEGSRLTVL.

The rearrangement joins TRBV19 to TRBJ2-5; D is possibly TRBD1 (7 bases). Germline assignment: CDR1 LNHDA and CDR2 SQIVND (reference sequence). V lost 4 bases, J lost 4 bases, and 13 bases lay in between. The CDR3 sequence is 14 residues long. CDR3 coding DNA: TGTGCCAGTAGTAGCCACAGGGGAGGAGAGACCCAGTACTTC. This codes for CASSSHRGGETQYF.

The CDR3, as DNA: TGTGCCAGCTCACAGGGGTCTGAGCAGTTCTTC. It encodes CASSQGSEQFF. The V call is TRBV11-3, the J call TRBJ2-1; 7 nucleotides line up with TRBD1. The CDR3 totals 11 residues. Looked up from germline, CDR1 is SGHNT and CDR2 is YENEEA. V gave up 8 bases and J gave up 9 bases; unmatched junction bases: 4.

Concerning this clone itself: One junction end does not reproduce the germline sequence, and a read error may be involved. The chain employs TRBV6-5 and TRBJ1-1, with D unclear. Germline CDR1 is MNHEY and CDR2 is SVGAGI. CDR3 length: 13 amino acids. CDR3 in amino acids: CAGSYQVESEAFF. The CDR3 nucleotides read TGTGCCGGCAGTTACCAAGTGGAATCTGAAGCTTTCTTT.

The chain joins TRBV4-3 to TRBJ1-2, with TRBD1 matching 7 bases. With V trimmed by 4 bases and J by 7 bases, 15 bases remained unmatched. This CDR3 contains 16 residues. CDR1 is LGHNA and CDR2 is YSLEER in the germline V gene. CDR3 bases: TGCGCCAGCAGCCCTTCGGACAGGTTCGATTCTTCTGGCTACACCTTC. Protein: CASSPSDRFDSSGYTF.

The chain recombines TRBV10-2 with TRBJ2-5; 10 bases fit TRBD2. V lost 8 bases to trimming and J lost 1 base; unmatched junction nucleotides: 7. Germline CDR1 WSHSY, CDR2 SAAADI. This CDR3 has 15 amino acids. The CDR3 region has the DNA TGCGCCAGCCTTGCCCTAGCGGGAGTCCAAGAGACCCAGTACTTC. Translation: CASLALAGVQETQYF.

A single count supports this clone. The chain is built from TRBV6-5 and TRBJ2-5; 8 nucleotides line up with TRBD1. Germline loops: CDR1 MNHEY, CDR2 SVGAGI. V shed 2 bases, J shed 1 base, and the junction held 3 bases outside the gene matches. The CDR3 is 15 residues long. CDR3 in DNA: TGTGCCAGCAGTTACACGGGGACAGGCCAAGAGACCCAGTACTTC. Amino acids: CASSYTGTGQETQYF.

The chain has TRBV20-1 and TRBJ2-1; D call uncertain. This CDR3 region has 11 residues. Deletions cut 6 bases from V and 4 bases from J, with 7 bases between. Germline CDR1 DFQATT, CDR2 SNEGSKA (reference sequence). The CDR3 protein is CSAPMYNEQFF. For the CDR3, the DNA is TGCAGTGCGCCCATGTACAATGAGCAGTTCTTC.